The clone carrying this TCR beta chain appeared many times. This record belongs to a study of kidney transplant recipient with SARS-CoV-2 infection. TCRdb processed the reads anew with MiXCR; each CDR3 protein has one entry. The table lists about 240,000 distinct CDR3 sequences, roughly 26% of them singletons. The sequencing used a blood sample, collected at baseline and on approximately day 120 from a kidney transplant recipient. This TCR was recovered from a male patient between 25 and 39 years old who had COVID-19 and was a kidney transplant recipient. Some T cells may trace back to the graft donor.

CDR3 bases: TGTGCCAGCAGTGCCCAAGCCGGGACAGGGTCCGAGCAGTACTTC. This codes for CASSAQAGTGSEQYF. V is TRBV6-5 and J is TRBJ2-7, with TRBD1 matching 9 bases. In germline, CDR1 is MNHEY, CDR2 SVGAGI. After removal of 5 bases from V and 6 bases from J, the junction contained 11 bases not matched to a gene. The CDR3 extends over 15 amino acids.